This T cell receptor (beta chain) was captured in a study of T cells after posttransplantation cyclophosphamide. Study results and limitations: Donor CD8+ memory clones often dominated recipient blood repertoires at later times.

The germline V gene has CDR1 SGHAT and CDR2 FQDESV (reference sequence). This CDR3 contains 15 residues. V lost 3 bases and J lost 1; bases outside the gene matches: 5. This clone has ten or more counts. Antigen unknown. Some clones are missing from TCRdb's copy, which holds only in-frame ones; the method was immunoSEQ multiplex PCR. The repertoire has 40,000 to 55,000 clones, none seen only once; the ten largest take 2.2%. The chain couples TRBV11-1 to TRBJ2-7, with TRBD2 matching 8 bases. The source is a man aged 35-49 years in good health, CMV-negative, and a related stem cell transplant donor. Sequencing input: PBMCs. Here the CDR3 reads CASSLAGGLSYEQYF. The CDR3 coding sequence is TGTGCCAGCAGCTTGGCGGGAGGCCTATCCTACGAGCAGTACTTC. The variable domain in full, completed from reference TRBV11-1 and TRBJ2-7, reads EAEVAQSPRYKITEKSQAVAFWCDPISGHATLYWYRQILGQGPELLVQFQDESVVDDSQLPKDRFSAERLKGVDSTLKIQPAELGDSAMYLCASSLAGGLSYEQYFGPGTRLTVT.